One sample yielded the 16 T cell receptor beta chains listed below, sequenced in a study of cytomegalovirus exposure and HLA in healthy donors. PCR used 60 Vbeta primers and 13 Jbeta primers. The table came from immunoSEQ multiplex PCR; TCRdb's copy has only in-frame clones and leaves some out. The sample consists of around 300,000 clones, 85% to 90% of them appearing once. The specimen was PBMCs. The source of these receptors is a woman younger than 30 in good health and CMV-seronegative.

This rearrangement joins TRBV5-4 to TRBJ2-1; the match to TRBD2 covers 9 bases. V lost 4 bases and J lost 7; bases outside the gene matches: 9. CDR3 length equals 15 residues. Germline values: CDR1 SGHNT, CDR2 YYREEE (reference sequence). This CDR3 reads CASSRSGGTQNEQFF. The CDR3, as DNA: TGTGCCAGCAGCCGCAGCGGGGGGACTCAGAATGAGCAGTTCTTC.

The J gene is TRBJ1-1, the V gene TRBV14; maybe TRBD1 (5 bases). The V gene's germline CDR1 is SGHDN and CDR2 FVKESK. The CDR3 has 18 residues. The V end was cut by 3 bases, the J end by 3 bases, with 23 bases between. CDR3 DNA sequence: TGTGCCAGCAGCCAGCTCAGGGTAAGGATCGGTAAGGACACTGAAGCTTTCTTT. Translation gives CASSQLRVRIGKDTEAFF.

V gene TRBV7-2 combines with J gene TRBJ2-2, with TRBD2 as a possible D gene (6 bases). The ends were cut back, 1 base at V and 7 bases at J, with 16 bases in the middle. The CDR3 contains 16 residues. CDR1 SGHTA and CDR2 FQGNSA come from the germline V gene. CDR3 coding DNA: TGTGCCAGCAGCTTAGTAGGGAGACGGGGGATCGGGGAGCTGTTTTTT. It yields the protein CASSLVGRRGIGELFF.

This rearrangement joins TRBV29-1 to TRBJ1-4; 8 nucleotides line up with TRBD1. Losses at the gene ends were 8 bases for V and 0 bases for J; bases not matched to a gene: 5. Looked up from germline, CDR1 is SQVTM and CDR2 is ANQGSEA. CDR3 length equals 14 residues. The CDR3 nucleotides read TGCAGCTTCATACAGGGGGCAACTAATGAAAAACTGTTTTTT. Protein product: CSFIQGATNEKLFF.

The J gene is TRBJ2-5, the V gene TRBV27, with 9 bases that match TRBD1. Germline CDR1 is MNHEY and CDR2 is SMNVEV (reference sequence). The V and J ends lost 3 bases and 5 bases, in that order; junction bases with no gene match: 10. There are 16 residues in the CDR3. The chain's CDR3 is CASSFTPDRGWETQYF. The DNA for the CDR3 is TGTGCCAGCAGTTTTACCCCGGACAGGGGATGGGAGACCCAGTACTTC.

This chain joins TRBV11-2 and TRBJ2-1, with TRBD2 matching 10 bases. After removal of 0 bases from V and 8 bases from J, the junction contained 4 bases not matched to a gene. CDR3 length: 15 residues. The germline gives CDR1 SGHAT, CDR2 FQNNGV. CDR3 region: CASSLDQRGGYEQFF. The CDR3 DNA reads TGTGCCAGCAGCTTAGACCAGCGGGGGGGCTATGAGCAGTTCTTC.

The chain is built from TRBV4-1 and TRBJ2-1; no reliable D call. CDR1 MGHRA and CDR2 YSYEKL come from the germline V gene. Trimming cost V 1 base and J 6 bases, with 7 bases left between them. CDR3 size: 13 residues. The CDR3 nucleotides read TGCGCCAGCAGCCAAGTCGGAGTCAATGAGCAGTTCTTC. This gives the protein CASSQVGVNEQFF.

The table lists this clone with a count of one. This chain links TRBV9 with TRBJ1-6; D not certain. Trimming stripped 1 base from V and 12 bases from J, with 17 bases between. From germline, CDR1 is SGDLS and CDR2 YYNGEE. The CDR3 runs to 15 residues. CDR3 in amino acids: CASSVTGFQDLPLHF. CDR3 coding DNA: TGTGCCAGCAGCGTAACGGGATTTCAAGACTTACCCCTCCACTTT.

V is TRBV14 and J is TRBJ1-2, with no clear D. This CDR3 has 15 residues. Germline V gene data show CDR1 as SGHDN and CDR2 as FVKESK. Trimming stripped 1 base from V and 4 bases from J, with 13 bases between. The CDR3 spells CASSQARGVGYGYTF. In DNA, the CDR3 is TGTGCCAGCAGCCAAGCCCGCGGGGTGGGCTATGGCTACACCTTC.

In its sample, this clone was seen once. V and J are TRBV5-6 and TRBJ1-1, with TRBD1 identical over 8 bases. The V gene end was trimmed by 5 bases and the J gene end by 2 bases; junction bases not matched to a gene: 20. Germline V gene lookup returns CDR1 SGHDT and CDR2 YYEEEE. This CDR3 has 19 residues. The CDR3 protein is CASSIVVRDRGVLNTEAFF. The DNA for the CDR3 is TGTGCCAGCAGTATTGTTGTGAGAGACAGGGGAGTTCTTAACACTGAAGCTTTCTTT. Complete variable domain (other parts from reference TRBV5-6 and TRBJ1-1): DAGVTQSPTHLIKTRGQQVTLRCSPKSGHDTVSWYQQALGQGPQFIFQYYEEEERQRGNFPDRFSGHQFPNYSSELNVNALLLGDSALYLCASSIVVRDRGVLNTEAFFGQGTRLTVV.

This chain links TRBV6-6 with TRBJ1-1; 9 bases line up with TRBD1. CDR1 is MNHNY, CDR2 SVGAGI, per germline (reference sequence). The ends lost 6 bases at V and 2 bases at J; junction bases unmatched: 4. The CDR3 consists of 14 residues. The CDR3 is CASSQQGANTEAFF. The DNA of the CDR3 is TGTGCCAGCAGCCAACAGGGGGCTAACACTGAAGCTTTCTTT.

The J gene is TRBJ2-1, the V gene TRBV2, with TRBD2 matching 9 bases. CDR3 length: 15 amino acids. Germline CDR1 is SNHLY and CDR2 is FYNNEI. V lost 6 bases to trimming and J lost 5 bases; unmatched junction nucleotides: 8. CDR3 nucleotide sequence: TGTGCCAGCAGAATCCTAGCGGGGCTTAACAATGAGCAGTTCTTC. It specifies CASRILAGLNNEQFF. The variable domain in full, completed from reference TRBV2 and TRBJ2-1, reads EPEVTQTPSHQVTQMGQEVILRCVPISNHLYFYWYRQILGQKVEFLVSFYNNEISEKSEIFDDQFSVERPDGSNFTLKIRSTKLEDSAMYFCASRILAGLNNEQFFGPGTRLTVL.

The gene calls are TRBV5-6 and TRBJ1-1, with 10 bases aligning to TRBD1. This CDR3 has 16 amino acids. Looked up from germline, CDR1 is SGHDT and CDR2 is YYEEEE. The V segment lost 3 bases and the J segment 13 bases; nucleotides outside the gene matches: 18. CDR3 sequence reads: CASSWGTGVTGLGVFF. CDR3 sequence (DNA): TGTGCCAGCAGCTGGGGGACAGGGGTGACGGGGCTCGGGGTTTTCTTT.

CDR3 protein: CASSTPSGGGTDTQYF. The CDR3 DNA sequence: TGTGCCAGCAGCACCCCTAGCGGGGGTGGCACAGATACGCAGTATTTT. The chain couples TRBV7-9 to TRBJ2-3, with 10 bases lining up with TRBD2. V gave up 5 bases and J gave up 1 base; unmatched junction bases: 6. There are 16 residues in the CDR3. Germline-derived CDR1 and CDR2 are SEHNR and FQNEAQ (reference sequence). The full variable domain, completed using reference TRBV7-9 and TRBJ2-3, is DTGVSQNPRHKITKRGQNVTFRCDPISEHNRLYWYRQTLGQGPEFLTYFQNEAQLEKSRLLSDRFSAERPKGSFSTLEIQRTEQGDSAMYLCASSTPSGGGTDTQYFGPGTRLTVL.

This chain connects TRBV29-1 to TRBJ2-6, with D possibly matching TRBD2 (5 bases). The germline gives CDR1 SQVTM, CDR2 ANQGSEA. This CDR3 is built from 12 residues. Between the trimmed V and J ends, which lost 8 bases and 7 bases, there was a span of 12 bases. In DNA, the CDR3 is TGCAGCCTTATTAGCGACGCCAACGTCCTGACTTTC. This translates into CSLISDANVLTF.

The chain has TRBV7-3 and TRBJ2-1; 16 bases align to TRBD2. The CDR3 sequence is 15 residues long. The J segment lost 8 bases and the V segment lost 6 bases, leaving 4 bases of the junction unmatched. The germline CDR1 and CDR2 sequences are SGHTA and FQGTGA. The CDR3 DNA reads TGTGCCAGCAGGGGGACTAGCGGGGGGGAGGATGAGCAGTTCTTC. Protein: CASRGTSGGEDEQFF.